Below are 3 T cell receptor beta chains sequenced from a single sample in a study of T cell responses to AZD1222 COVID-19 vaccine. Produced via immunoSEQ multiplex PCR; TCRdb's table is partial and in-frame only. Of around 140,000 clones detected, approximately 85% appear once; the ten largest clones hold 7.9%. Material: peripheral blood, obtained 28 days after the second dose of the MenACWY control vaccine. These receptors all stem from an adult who received the MenACWY meningococcal vaccine as a control.

The J gene is TRBJ2-7, the V gene TRBV6-2 or TRBV6-3, with TRBD2 matching 8 bases. Germline V gene lookup returns CDR1 MNHEY and CDR2 SVGEGT. The CDR3 has 17 amino acids. J was trimmed by 5 bases and V by 0 bases; bases with no gene match: 12. The chain's CDR3 is CASSYSRVAAGVDEQYF. For the CDR3, the DNA is TGTGCCAGCAGTTACTCGAGAGTGGCAGCGGGAGTCGACGAGCAGTACTTC.

This chain connects TRBV10-2 to TRBJ2-1; 10 bases line up with TRBD2. The CDR3 length is 19 residues. Germline V gene data show CDR1 as WSHSY and CDR2 as SAAADI. The junction had 22 bases not matched to a gene; V was cut back by 7 bases and J by 7 bases. The CDR3 nucleotides are TGCGCCAGCACCCTTAGGGCCGCGATAGTAGCGGGGGGAGGAAATGAGCAGTTCTTC. As protein: CASTLRAAIVAGGGNEQFF.

This clone was counted a single time. The chain recombines TRBV5-4 with TRBJ2-3; D unclear. The ends were cut back, 6 bases at V and 2 bases at J, with 10 bases in the middle. Germline CDR1 is SGHNT and CDR2 is YYREEE (reference sequence). The CDR3 length is 13 residues. CDR3 sequence: CASTPPDTDTQYF. DNA for the CDR3: TGTGCCAGCACCCCCCCTGACACAGATACGCAGTATTTT.